Sequencing of this TCR beta chain was carried out in a study of cytomegalovirus exposure and HLA in healthy donors. The CDR3 is 14 residues long. Looked up from germline, CDR1 is MNHNY and CDR2 is SVGAGI (reference sequence). V lost 4 bases to trimming and J lost 2 bases, with 9 bases between them. Healthy bone marrow donors made up the cohort. As regards this clone: The antigen remains unidentified.

13 Jbeta primers and 60 Vbeta primers were used for the PCR. The table came from immunoSEQ multiplex PCR; TCRdb's copy has only in-frame clones and leaves some out. The table records about 130,000 clones, roughly 76% of them present only once. Study results and limitations: A later analysis found common viral pathogens apparently linked to several of the most significant clusters.

The sequenced material came from PBMCs. V and J are TRBV6-6 and TRBJ1-5; D is perhaps TRBD1 (5 bases). The sequence was collected from a woman aged 45 to 65 in good health and CMV-seronegative. The CDR3 DNA reads TGTGCCAGCAGTTGGGGCAGTCGCAATCAGCCCCAGCATTTT. Translation: CASSWGSRNQPQHF.